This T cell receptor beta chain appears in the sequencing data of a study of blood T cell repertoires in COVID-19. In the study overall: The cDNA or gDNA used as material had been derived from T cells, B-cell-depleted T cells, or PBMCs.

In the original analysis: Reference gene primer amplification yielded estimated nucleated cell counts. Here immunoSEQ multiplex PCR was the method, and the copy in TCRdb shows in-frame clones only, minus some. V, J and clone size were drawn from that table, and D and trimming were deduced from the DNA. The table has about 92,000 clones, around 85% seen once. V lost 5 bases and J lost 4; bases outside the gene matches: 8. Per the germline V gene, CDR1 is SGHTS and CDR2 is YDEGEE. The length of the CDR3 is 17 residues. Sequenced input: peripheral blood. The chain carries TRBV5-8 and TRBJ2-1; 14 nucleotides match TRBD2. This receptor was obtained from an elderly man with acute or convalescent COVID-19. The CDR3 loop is CASRSGLAGGLYNEQFF. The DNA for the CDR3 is TGTGCCAGCAGATCTGGACTAGCGGGAGGCCTATACAATGAGCAGTTCTTC.